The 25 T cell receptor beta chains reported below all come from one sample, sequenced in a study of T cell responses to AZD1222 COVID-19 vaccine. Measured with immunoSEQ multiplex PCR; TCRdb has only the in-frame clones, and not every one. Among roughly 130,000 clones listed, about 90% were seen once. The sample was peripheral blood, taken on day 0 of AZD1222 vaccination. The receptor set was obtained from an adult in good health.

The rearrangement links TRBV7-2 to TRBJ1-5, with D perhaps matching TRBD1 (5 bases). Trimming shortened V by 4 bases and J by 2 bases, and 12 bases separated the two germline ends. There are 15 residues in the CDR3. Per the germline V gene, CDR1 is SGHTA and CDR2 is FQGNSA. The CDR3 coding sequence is TGTGCCAGCAGCTACGGAGCGGGGGGCAATCAGCCCCAGCATTTT. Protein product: CASSYGAGGNQPQHF.

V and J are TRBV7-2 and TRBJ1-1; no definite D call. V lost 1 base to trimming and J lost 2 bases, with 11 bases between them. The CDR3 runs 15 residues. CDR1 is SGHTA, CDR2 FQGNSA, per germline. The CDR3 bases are TGTGCCAGCAGCTTAGACGGCAGCTCCAACACTGAAGCTTTCTTT. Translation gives CASSLDGSSNTEAFF.

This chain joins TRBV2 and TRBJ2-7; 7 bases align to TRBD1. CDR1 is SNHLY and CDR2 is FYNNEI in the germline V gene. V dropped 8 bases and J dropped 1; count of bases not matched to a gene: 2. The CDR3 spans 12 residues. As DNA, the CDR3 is TGTGCCAGCCGGGGACAGTCCTACGAGCAGTACTTC. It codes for CASRGQSYEQYF. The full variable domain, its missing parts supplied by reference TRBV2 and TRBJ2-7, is EPEVTQTPSHQVTQMGQEVILRCVPISNHLYFYWYRQILGQKVEFLVSFYNNEISEKSEIFDDQFSVERPDGSNFTLKIRSTKLEDSAMYFCASRGQSYEQYFGPGTRLTVT.

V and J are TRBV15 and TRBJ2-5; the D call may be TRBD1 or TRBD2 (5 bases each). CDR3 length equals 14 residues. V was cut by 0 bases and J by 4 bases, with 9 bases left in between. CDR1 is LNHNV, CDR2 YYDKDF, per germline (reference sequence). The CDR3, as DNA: TGTGCCACCAGCAGAGATCGAGGGGCAGAGACCCAGTACTTC. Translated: CATSRDRGAETQYF.

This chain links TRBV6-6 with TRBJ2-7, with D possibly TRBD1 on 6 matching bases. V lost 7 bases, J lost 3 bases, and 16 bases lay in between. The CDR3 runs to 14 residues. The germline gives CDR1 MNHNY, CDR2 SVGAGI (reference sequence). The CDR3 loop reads CASNIGGPGYEQYF. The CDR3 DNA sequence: TGTGCCAGCAACATTGGGGGCCCCGGCTACGAGCAGTACTTC.

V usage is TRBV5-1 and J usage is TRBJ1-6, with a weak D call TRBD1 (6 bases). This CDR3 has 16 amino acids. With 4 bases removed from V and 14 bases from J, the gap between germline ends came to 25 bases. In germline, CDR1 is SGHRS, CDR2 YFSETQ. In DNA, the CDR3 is TGCGCCAGCAGCGGGGTCACCGGGGGCCCGAGGATGACCCTCCACTTT. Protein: CASSGVTGGPRMTLHF.

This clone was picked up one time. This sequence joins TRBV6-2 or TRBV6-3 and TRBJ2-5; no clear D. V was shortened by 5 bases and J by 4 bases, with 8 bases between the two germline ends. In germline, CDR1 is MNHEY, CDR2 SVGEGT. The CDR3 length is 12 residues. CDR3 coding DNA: TGTGCCAGCAGTCGACCCTCAGAGACCCAGTACTTC. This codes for CASSRPSETQYF.

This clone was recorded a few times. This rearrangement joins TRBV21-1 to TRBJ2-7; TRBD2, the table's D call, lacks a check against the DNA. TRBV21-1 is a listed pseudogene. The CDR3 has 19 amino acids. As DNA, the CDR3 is TGTGCCAGCAGCAAAGTAGCCCCAATCATTGGCGGGGGGGCCAACGAGCAGTACTTC. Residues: CASSKVAPIIGGGANEQYF.

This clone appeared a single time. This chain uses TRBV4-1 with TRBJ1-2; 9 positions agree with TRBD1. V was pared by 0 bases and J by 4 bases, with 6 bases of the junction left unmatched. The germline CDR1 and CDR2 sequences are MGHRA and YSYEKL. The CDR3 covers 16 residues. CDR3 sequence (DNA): TGCGCCAGCAGCCAAGATCTGGGACAGGGTGTCTATGGCTACACCTTC. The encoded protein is CASSQDLGQGVYGYTF.

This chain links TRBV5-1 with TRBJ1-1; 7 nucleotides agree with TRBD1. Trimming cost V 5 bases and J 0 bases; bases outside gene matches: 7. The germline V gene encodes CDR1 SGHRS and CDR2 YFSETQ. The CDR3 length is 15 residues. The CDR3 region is CASRGTDIMNTEAFF. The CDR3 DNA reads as TGCGCCAGCAGGGGGACAGATATAATGAACACTGAAGCTTTCTTT.

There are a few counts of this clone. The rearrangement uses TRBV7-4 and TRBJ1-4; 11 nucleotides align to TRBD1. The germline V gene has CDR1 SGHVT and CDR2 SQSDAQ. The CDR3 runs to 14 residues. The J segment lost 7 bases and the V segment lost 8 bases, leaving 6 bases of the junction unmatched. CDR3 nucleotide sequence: TGTGCCAGCGGTGTAGGGACAGGGGGTGAAAAACTGTTTTTT. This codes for CASGVGTGGEKLFF.

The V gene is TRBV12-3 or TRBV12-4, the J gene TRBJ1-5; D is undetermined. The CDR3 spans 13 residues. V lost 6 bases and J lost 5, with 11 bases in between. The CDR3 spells CASSQGEDQPQHF. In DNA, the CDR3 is TGTGCCAGCAGCCAAGGAGAGGATCAGCCCCAGCATTTT.

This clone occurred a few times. CDR3 amino acids: CASSSMGTYYNEQFF. The CDR3, as DNA: TGTGCCAGCAGCTCGATGGGGACATACTACAATGAGCAGTTCTTC. The rearrangement links TRBV7-3 to TRBJ2-1, with a tentative D call TRBD1 (6 bases). Trimming stripped 4 bases from V and 3 bases from J, with 13 bases between. The CDR3 totals 15 residues. Germline values: CDR1 SGHTA, CDR2 FQGTGA.

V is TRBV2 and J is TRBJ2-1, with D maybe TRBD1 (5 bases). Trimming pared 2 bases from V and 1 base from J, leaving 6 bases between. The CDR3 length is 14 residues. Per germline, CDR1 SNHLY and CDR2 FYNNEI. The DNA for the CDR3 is TGTGCCAGCAGTGAAAACAGGTCCTACAATGAGCAGTTCTTC. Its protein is CASSENRSYNEQFF.

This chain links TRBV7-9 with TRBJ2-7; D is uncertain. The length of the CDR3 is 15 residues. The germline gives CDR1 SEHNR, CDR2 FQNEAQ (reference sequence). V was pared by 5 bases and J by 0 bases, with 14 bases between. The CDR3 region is CASSPFDGFSYEQYF. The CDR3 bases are TGTGCCAGCAGCCCTTTCGACGGATTCTCCTACGAGCAGTACTTC.

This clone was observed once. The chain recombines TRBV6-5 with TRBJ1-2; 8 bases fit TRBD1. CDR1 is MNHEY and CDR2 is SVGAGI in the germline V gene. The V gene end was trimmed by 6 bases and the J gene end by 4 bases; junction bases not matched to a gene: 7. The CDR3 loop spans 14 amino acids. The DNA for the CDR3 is TGTGCCAGCAGGGGAGCAGGGGGCGGCTATGGCTACACCTTC. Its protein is CASRGAGGGYGYTF.

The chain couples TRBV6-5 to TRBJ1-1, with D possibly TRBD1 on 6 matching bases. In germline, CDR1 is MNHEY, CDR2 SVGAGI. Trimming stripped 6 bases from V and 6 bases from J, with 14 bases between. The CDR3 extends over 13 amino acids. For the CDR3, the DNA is TGTGCCAGCAGCCTCGGGACATCGGCTGAAGCTTTCTTT. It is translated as CASSLGTSAEAFF.

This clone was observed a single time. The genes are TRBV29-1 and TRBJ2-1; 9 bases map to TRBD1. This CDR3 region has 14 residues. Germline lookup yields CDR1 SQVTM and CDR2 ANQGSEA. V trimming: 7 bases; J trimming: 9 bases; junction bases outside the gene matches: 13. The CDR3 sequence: CSAQRGTGFVEQFF. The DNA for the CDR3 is TGCAGCGCCCAGCGCGGGACAGGGTTTGTTGAGCAGTTCTTC.

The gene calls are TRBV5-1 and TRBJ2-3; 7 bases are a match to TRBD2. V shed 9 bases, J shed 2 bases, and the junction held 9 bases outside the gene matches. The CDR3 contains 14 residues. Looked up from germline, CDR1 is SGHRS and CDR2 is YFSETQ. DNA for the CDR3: TGCGCCACCTCTAGCGGAACCTCCACAGATACGCAGTATTTT. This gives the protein CATSSGTSTDTQYF.

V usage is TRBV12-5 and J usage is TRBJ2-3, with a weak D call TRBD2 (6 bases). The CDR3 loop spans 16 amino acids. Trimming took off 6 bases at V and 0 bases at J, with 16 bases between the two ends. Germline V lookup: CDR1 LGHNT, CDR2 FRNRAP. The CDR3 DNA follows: TGTGCTAGTGGATCGGGGGTTTCTTTTAGCACAGATACGCAGTATTTT. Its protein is CASGSGVSFSTDTQYF.

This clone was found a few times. CDR3 DNA: TGTGCCAGCAGCCAAATTACCCGCAGGGTCCGAACTGAAGCTTTCTTT. Its translation: CASSQITRRVRTEAFF. The rearrangement joins TRBV16 to TRBJ1-1; a weak D match, TRBD1 (5 bases). Germline V lookup: CDR1 KGHSY, CDR2 FQNENV. V was cut by 2 bases and J by 5 bases, with 18 bases left in between. The CDR3 spans 16 residues. The variable domain in full, completed from reference TRBV16 and TRBJ1-1, reads GEEVAQTPKHLVRGEGQKAKLYCAPIKGHSYVFWYQQVLKNEFKFLISFQNENVFDETGMPKERFSAKCLPNSPCSLEIQATKLEDSAVYFCASSQITRRVRTEAFFGQGTRLTVV.

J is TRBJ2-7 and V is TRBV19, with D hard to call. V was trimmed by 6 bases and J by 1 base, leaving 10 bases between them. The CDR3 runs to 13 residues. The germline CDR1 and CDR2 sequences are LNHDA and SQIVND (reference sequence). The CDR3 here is CASSGTSSYEQYF. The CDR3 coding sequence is TGTGCCAGTAGCGGAACCTCTTCCTACGAGCAGTACTTC.

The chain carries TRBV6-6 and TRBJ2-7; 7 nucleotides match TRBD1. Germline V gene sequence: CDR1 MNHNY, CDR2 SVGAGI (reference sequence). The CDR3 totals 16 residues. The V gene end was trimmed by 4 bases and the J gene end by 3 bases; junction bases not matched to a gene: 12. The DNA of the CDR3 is TGTGCCAGCAGTTCCCACCACAGGGGCCTCTACTACGAGCAGTACTTC. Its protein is CASSSHHRGLYYEQYF.

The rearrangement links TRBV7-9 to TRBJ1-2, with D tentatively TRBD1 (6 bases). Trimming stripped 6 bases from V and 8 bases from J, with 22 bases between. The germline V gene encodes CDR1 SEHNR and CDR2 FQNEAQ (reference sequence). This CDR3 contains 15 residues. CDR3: CASRNAGGQGGGYTF. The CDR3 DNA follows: TGTGCCAGCAGGAACGCCGGGGGGCAAGGGGGAGGCTACACCTTC.

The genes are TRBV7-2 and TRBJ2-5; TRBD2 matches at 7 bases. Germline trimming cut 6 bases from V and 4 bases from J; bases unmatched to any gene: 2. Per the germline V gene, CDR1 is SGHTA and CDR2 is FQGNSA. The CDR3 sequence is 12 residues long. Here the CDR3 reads CASSGTTETQYF. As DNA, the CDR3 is TGTGCCAGCAGTGGGACTACAGAGACCCAGTACTTC.